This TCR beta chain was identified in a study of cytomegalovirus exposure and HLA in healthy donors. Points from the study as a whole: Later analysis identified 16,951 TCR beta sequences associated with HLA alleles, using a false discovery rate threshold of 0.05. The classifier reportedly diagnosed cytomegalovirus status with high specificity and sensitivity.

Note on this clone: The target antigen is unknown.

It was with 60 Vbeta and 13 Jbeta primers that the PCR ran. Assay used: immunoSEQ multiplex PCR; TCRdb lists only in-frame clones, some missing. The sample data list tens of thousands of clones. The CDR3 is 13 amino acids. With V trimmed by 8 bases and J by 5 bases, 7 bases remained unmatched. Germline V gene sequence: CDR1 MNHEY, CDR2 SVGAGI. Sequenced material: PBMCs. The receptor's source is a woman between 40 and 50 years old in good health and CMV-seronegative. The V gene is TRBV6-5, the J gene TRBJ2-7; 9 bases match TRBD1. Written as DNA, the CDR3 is TGTGCCAGCTCCCGGACAGGGGCCCACGAGCAGTACTTC. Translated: CASSRTGAHEQYF.